This entry lists 23 T cell receptor beta chains sequenced from one sample in a study of regulatory T cells in long-lasting Graves disease. Both iRepertoire HTBI primers and Arm-PCR of CDR3 regions were used to build the TCR beta libraries. TCRdb processed the multiplex PCR reads anew with MiXCR; each CDR3 protein has one entry. The data contain fewer than 550,000 distinct CDR3 sequences, about 16% of them singletons. Specified time point: newly diagnosed GD, antithyroid drugs for less than 3 months. The TCR library used RNA extracted from PBMCs. This sample also appeared in a second study, on T cells in Graves' hyperthyroidism and ophthalmopathy.

This material consisted of peripheral blood mononuclear cells (PBMCs), taken at new diagnosis, from a patient treated with antithyroid drugs. The receptors derive from a woman aged 35-60 years with Graves disease.

A few counts support this clonotype. The gene calls are TRBV5-1 and TRBJ2-5, with unresolved D. This CDR3 has 13 residues. The germline V and J ends were trimmed by 4 bases and 5 bases, with 12 bases remaining between them. Germline V gene data show CDR1 as SGHRS and CDR2 as YFSETQ. Here the CDR3 DNA reads TGCGCCAGCAGCCCCGGCCGGGTTGAGACCCAGTACTTC. This sequence encodes CASSPGRVETQYF.

This clonotype was seen many times. The chain employs TRBV28 and TRBJ2-6, with D unresolved. CDR1 and CDR2 from the germline V gene are MDHEN and SYDVKM. CDR3 length: 15 amino acids. V was pared by 6 bases and J by 0 bases, with 9 bases between. CDR3 in DNA: TGTGCCAGCAGGACTGGGTCCTCTGGGGCCAACGTCCTGACTTTC. Its translation is CASRTGSSGANVLTF.

This clonotype was counted only a few times. The chain carries TRBV20-1 and TRBJ1-1; no clear D. V was shortened by 0 bases and J by 8 bases, with 10 bases between the two germline ends. CDR1 is DFQATT and CDR2 is SNEGSKA in the germline V gene (reference sequence). This CDR3 region has 12 residues. DNA for the CDR3: TGCAGTGCTAGAGATAGCTGGGTAGAAGCTTTCTTT. Amino acid sequence: CSARDSWVEAFF.

This clonotype has only a few counts. The chain couples TRBV25-1 to TRBJ2-2; 11 nucleotides agree with TRBD2. The CDR3 extends over 14 amino acids. Germline CDR1 is MGHDK and CDR2 is SYGVNS. The junction had 3 bases not matched to a gene; V was cut back by 7 bases and J by 5 bases. CDR3 sequence: CASTLAGGTGELFF. The CDR3, as DNA: TGTGCCAGCACCCTAGCGGGGGGAACCGGGGAGCTGTTTTTT. Combining the CDR3 with reference TRBV25-1 and TRBJ2-2 gives the whole variable domain EADIYQTPRYLVIGTGKKITLECSQTMGHDKMYWYQQDPGMELHLIHYSYGVNSTEKGDLSSESTVSRIRTEHFPLTLESARPSHTSQYLCASTLAGGTGELFFGEGSRLTVL.

This clonotype was counted only a few times. The chain is built from TRBV5-5 and TRBJ2-4; perhaps TRBD1 as D (5 bases). Germline lookup yields CDR1 SGHKS and CDR2 YYEKEE (reference sequence). V lost 0 bases to trimming and J lost 0 bases, with 13 bases between them. CDR3 length: 17 residues. The CDR3 region is CASSLATENLAKNIQYF. CDR3 DNA sequence: TGTGCCAGCAGCTTGGCGACAGAAAATCTAGCCAAAAACATTCAGTACTTC.

In this sample, this clonotype turned up many times. This sequence joins TRBV20-1 and TRBJ2-3; TRBD2 aligns across 11 bases. Trimming cost V 6 bases and J 3 bases; bases outside gene matches: 5. Germline-derived CDR1 and CDR2 are DFQATT and SNEGSKA (reference sequence). The CDR3 covers 14 residues. The CDR3, as DNA: TGCAGTGCATGGGGACTAGCGGAAACAGATACGCAGTATTTT. Protein product: CSAWGLAETDTQYF.

A note on this clonotype: This may be a read error, as it is one base from a much larger clone. The chain is built from TRBV28 and TRBJ2-7, with D uncertain. Germline V gives CDR1 MDHEN, CDR2 SYDVKM. Trimming removed 4 bases at V and 7 bases at J, with 14 bases between. The length of the CDR3 is 13 residues. The CDR3 here is CASSSGPLGEQYF. CDR3 sequence (DNA): TGTGCCAGCAGTTCGGGCCCCCTCGGTGAGCAGTACTTC.

This chain links TRBV9 with TRBJ1-4; 9 positions match TRBD1. The CDR3 extends over 14 amino acids. Looked up from germline, CDR1 is SGDLS and CDR2 is YYNGEE. With V trimmed by 3 bases and J by 7 bases, 4 bases remained unmatched. In DNA form, the CDR3 reads TGTGCCAGCAGCGAGGACAGGGGAAGTGAAAAACTGTTTTTT. It encodes CASSEDRGSEKLFF.

Written as DNA, the CDR3 is TGTGCCAGCAGTCCGGAACCCCCCGGGGAGCTGTTTTTT. Translation gives CASSPEPPGELFF. The chain links TRBV2 to TRBJ2-2; D unresolved. V gave up 5 bases and J gave up 6 bases, with 10 bases separating them. Germline-derived CDR1 and CDR2 are SNHLY and FYNNEI. This CDR3 is 13 amino acids long.

This clonotype has a count of ten or more. This sequence joins TRBV20-1 and TRBJ2-7, with D maybe TRBD2 (5 bases). CDR3 length: 12 amino acids. V lost 6 bases to trimming and J lost 1 base, with 10 bases between them. CDR1 is DFQATT, CDR2 SNEGSKA, per germline (reference sequence). Here the CDR3 reads CSARRDSYEQYF. CDR3 coding DNA: TGCAGTGCCAGACGGGATTCCTACGAGCAGTACTTC.

This clonotype came up many times. The chain combines TRBV6-1 with TRBJ2-3, with 7 positions matching TRBD1. This CDR3 spans 15 amino acids. The V gene end was trimmed by 5 bases and the J gene end by 3 bases; junction bases not matched to a gene: 8. Germline V gene lookup returns CDR1 MNHNS and CDR2 SASEGT. The CDR3, as DNA: TGTGCCAGCAGTCAACGACAGGGTTGGACAGATACGCAGTATTTT. It specifies CASSQRQGWTDTQYF.

This clonotype was counted at least ten times. The chain has TRBV2 and TRBJ2-7; maybe TRBD1 (6 bases). This CDR3 is 13 amino acids long. Trimming took off 4 bases at V and 1 base at J, with 8 bases between the two ends. Germline V lookup: CDR1 SNHLY, CDR2 FYNNEI. The CDR3 loop is CASSGRGSYEQYF. In DNA form, the CDR3 reads TGTGCCAGCAGTGGTAGGGGGTCCTACGAGCAGTACTTC.

This clonotype was recorded a few times. This chain joins TRBV4-1 and TRBJ2-1; D is unresolved. V lost 5 bases and J 0 bases, leaving 8 bases between the germline ends. The CDR3 is made up of 14 amino acids. CDR1 and CDR2 (germline): MGHRA, YSYEKL. CDR3 protein: CASSYTSSYNEQFF. In DNA, the CDR3 is TGCGCCAGCAGCTACACGAGCTCCTACAATGAGCAGTTCTTC.

Remarks on this clonotype: Germline is not matched at one junction end, which may reflect a read error. V and J are TRBV11-2 and TRBJ2-1; D not resolved. This CDR3 has 14 amino acids. Germline V lookup: CDR1 SGHAT, CDR2 FQNNGV. Written as DNA, the CDR3 is TGTGCCAACAGCCCTCAGGCGAGTAGCAATGAGCAGTTCTTC. This codes for CANSPQASSNEQFF.

This clonotype was seen at least ten times. V usage is TRBV12-3 or TRBV12-4 and J usage is TRBJ1-1; tentatively, D is TRBD1 (6 bases). The CDR3 consists of 16 residues. Trimming left V 8 bases short and J 0 bases short, with 19 bases between. The CDR3 bases are TGTGCCAGCCACAAGGGGACACAAGTATTGAACACTGAAGCTTTCTTT. Translated: CASHKGTQVLNTEAFF.

This clonotype was seen just once. This chain connects TRBV10-2 to TRBJ1-5; TRBD1 is a possible D gene (6 bases). The CDR3 is made up of 15 amino acids. Trimming pared 4 bases from V and 1 base from J, leaving 11 bases between. Per germline, CDR1 WSHSY and CDR2 SAAADI. CDR3 region: CASSGQAGSNQPQHF. The CDR3 DNA reads as TGCGCCAGCAGTGGACAGGCTGGAAGCAATCAGCCCCAGCATTTT.

This clonotype has ten or more counts. The chain carries TRBV6-4 and TRBJ1-2, with D perhaps matching TRBD1 (6 bases). CDR1 MRHNA and CDR2 SNTAGT come from the germline V gene. Trimming pared 0 bases from V and 6 bases from J, leaving 17 bases between. This CDR3 contains 16 residues. The CDR3 protein is CASSDSLTGGAHGYTF. The CDR3 DNA follows: TGTGCCAGCAGTGACTCGTTAACGGGGGGCGCACATGGCTACACCTTC.

The sample holds many counts of this clonotype. The chain couples TRBV7-9 to TRBJ2-3; weak D call: TRBD1 (7 bases). The CDR3 has 16 residues. The V gene lost 5 bases and the J gene lost 2 bases, with 17 bases spanning the gap. In germline, CDR1 is SEHNR, CDR2 FQNEAQ (reference sequence). CDR3 in DNA: TGTGCCAGCAGCCCCATGGGCAGGGGGGACACAGATACGCAGTATTTT. Translation gives CASSPMGRGDTDTQYF.

This clonotype appeared a few times. The chain combines TRBV14 with TRBJ1-3, with TRBD1 as a possible D gene (6 bases). This CDR3 spans 15 amino acids. Looked up from germline, CDR1 is SGHDN and CDR2 is FVKESK. Trimming pared 1 base from V and 2 bases from J, leaving 9 bases between. The CDR3 protein is CASSQVSGAGNTIYF. CDR3 nucleotides: TGTGCCAGCAGCCAAGTTTCAGGGGCTGGAAACACCATATATTTT.

The chain carries TRBV6-1 and TRBJ2-1; no definite D call. V was pared by 0 bases and J by 4 bases, with 4 bases between. The V gene's germline CDR1 is MNHNS and CDR2 SASEGT. The CDR3 has 13 amino acids. In DNA form, the CDR3 reads TGTGCCAGCAGTGAAGCGAGGTACAATGAGCAGTTCTTC. Its protein product is CASSEARYNEQFF.

This clonotype was recorded many times. The chain couples TRBV7-2 to TRBJ2-3; D remains ambiguous. The V end was cut by 4 bases, the J end by 1 base, with 9 bases between. This CDR3 spans 14 amino acids. From germline, CDR1 is SGHTA and CDR2 FQGNSA. CDR3 DNA: TGTGCCAGCAGCTACACGCTCGGCACAGATACGCAGTATTTT. Protein: CASSYTLGTDTQYF.

This clonotype was found many times. The rearrangement uses TRBV12-3 or TRBV12-4 and TRBJ2-1; TRBD1 might be the D (5 bases). The CDR3 consists of 14 residues. V lost 5 bases to trimming and J lost 1 base, with 9 bases between them. CDR3 sequence (DNA): TGTGCCAGCAGTCCAGGGAATTCCTACAATGAGCAGTTCTTC. It specifies CASSPGNSYNEQFF.

The chain combines TRBV28 with TRBJ1-1; TRBD1 might be the D (5 bases). Germline V gives CDR1 MDHEN, CDR2 SYDVKM. CDR3 length: 15 amino acids. Trimming removed 6 bases from V and 2 bases from J, with 16 bases in between. The chain's CDR3 is CASSRATWTNTEAFF. Here the CDR3 DNA reads TGTGCCAGCAGCCGCGCAACCTGGACAAACACTGAAGCTTTCTTT.